Described below is a single TCR beta chain sequence and its context. Its antigen is undetermined. The source of the sample is a study of blood T cells in healthy people across ages. The study, taken as a whole, reports: Older individuals had lower TCR beta diversity per million T cells (the decline was roughly linear).

V lost 6 bases, J lost 8 bases, and 19 bases lay in between. The CDR3 has 15 amino acids. Looked up from germline, CDR1 is MNHEY and CDR2 is SVGEGT. Sample-barcoded 5' priming and a J-beta primer mix drove a second PCR of about 6 to 12 cycles. TCRdb redid the calling of the 5' RACE reads with MiXCR, one entry per CDR3 protein. The repertoire holds some 760,000 distinct CDR3 sequences, with approximately 25% as singletons. These sequences were also reported in another study, on T cells of mothers and their children. That study adds: The people who donated were a few healthy Caucasian mothers and their six children. The study obtained over 9.5 million TCR beta CDR3 reads per mother and a few million per child. The authors identified no persistent microchimeric T cell clones.

Sample: blood. The sequence was obtained from a boy younger than 18 in good health. This chain uses TRBV6-2 or TRBV6-3 with TRBJ1-4, with a possible D match to TRBD1 (5 bases). CDR3 in amino acids: CASRPGTSKQEKLFF. The CDR3, as DNA: TGTGCCAGCAGACCCGGGACCTCCAAGCAAGAAAAACTGTTTTTT.